This TCR beta chain was sequenced for a study of blood T cell repertoires in COVID-19. About the research overall: T cells, B-cell-depleted T cells, or PBMCs supplied cDNA or gDNA.

The CDR3 is 17 amino acids. Germline CDR1 and CDR2: SGHRS and YFSETQ. Trimming took 4 bases from V and 3 from J; bases not matched to a gene: 14. Data came from immunoSEQ multiplex PCR; TCRdb stores just in-frame clones and leaves some out. The data hold some 74,000 clones, with about 83% observed a single time. A single count supports this clone. Sequencing input: peripheral blood. The gene calls are TRBV5-1 and TRBJ2-7, with 9 bases lining up with TRBD2. This TCR was recovered from an older man with acute or convalescent COVID-19. CDR3 nucleotide sequence: TGCGCCAGCAGCAATGGAGCTAGCGGGGCACTAAACTACGAGCAGTACTTC. It encodes CASSNGASGALNYEQYF.